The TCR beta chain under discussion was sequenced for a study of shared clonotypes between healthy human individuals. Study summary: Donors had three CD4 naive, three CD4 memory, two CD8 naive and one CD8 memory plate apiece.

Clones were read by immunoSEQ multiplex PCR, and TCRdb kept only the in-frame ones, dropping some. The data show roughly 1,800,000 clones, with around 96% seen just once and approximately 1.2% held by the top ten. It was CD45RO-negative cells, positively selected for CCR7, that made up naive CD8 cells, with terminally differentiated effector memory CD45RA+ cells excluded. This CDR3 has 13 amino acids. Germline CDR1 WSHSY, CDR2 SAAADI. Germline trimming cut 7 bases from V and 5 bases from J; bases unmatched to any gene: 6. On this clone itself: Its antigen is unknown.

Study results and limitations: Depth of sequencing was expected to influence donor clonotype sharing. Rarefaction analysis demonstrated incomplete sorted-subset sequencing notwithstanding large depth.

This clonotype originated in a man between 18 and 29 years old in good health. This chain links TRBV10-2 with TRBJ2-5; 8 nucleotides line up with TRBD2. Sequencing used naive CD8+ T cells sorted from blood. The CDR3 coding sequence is TGCGCCAGCATGGGACTAGTCCGGGAGACCCAGTACTTC. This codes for CASMGLVRETQYF.